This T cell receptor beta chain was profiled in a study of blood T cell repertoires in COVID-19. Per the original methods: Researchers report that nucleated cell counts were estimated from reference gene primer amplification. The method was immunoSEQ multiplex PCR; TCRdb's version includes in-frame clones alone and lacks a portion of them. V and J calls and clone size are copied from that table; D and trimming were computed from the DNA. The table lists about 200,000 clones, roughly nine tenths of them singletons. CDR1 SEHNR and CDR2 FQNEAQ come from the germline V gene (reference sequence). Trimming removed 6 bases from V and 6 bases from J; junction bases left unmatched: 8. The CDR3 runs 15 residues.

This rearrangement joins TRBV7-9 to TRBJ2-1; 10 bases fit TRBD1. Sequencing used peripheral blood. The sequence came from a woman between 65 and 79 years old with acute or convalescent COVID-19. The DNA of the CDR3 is TGTGCCAGCAGTAAAACCGGGACAGGGGTCAATGAGCAGTTCTTC. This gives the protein CASSKTGTGVNEQFF.